This T cell receptor beta chain is drawn from a study of blood T cell repertoires in COVID-19. Study overall: The cDNA or gDNA used as material had been derived from T cells, B-cell-depleted T cells, or PBMCs.

CDR3 size: 14 residues. With 0 bases removed from V and 6 bases from J, the gap between germline ends came to 11 bases. The germline gives CDR1 MNHEY, CDR2 SVGAGI. Here immunoSEQ multiplex PCR was the method, and the copy in TCRdb shows in-frame clones only, minus some. The sample has 200,000 to 250,000 clones, approximately 81% seen once; the top ten hold about 0.93%. This TCR was sampled from a man aged 35 to 55 with acute or convalescent COVID-19. The chain couples TRBV6-5 to TRBJ1-1; D remains unclear. The sample was peripheral blood. CDR3 DNA: TGTGCCAGCAGTTACTCTACGGTAGAGGCTGAAGCTTTCTTT. Its translation is CASSYSTVEAEAFF.